This entry lists 5 T cell receptor beta chains sequenced from one sample in a study of blood T cells in healthy people across ages. Then a second PCR, running about 7 to 11 cycles, was carried out with a sample-barcoded 5' primer and a J-beta primer mix. TCRdb re-derived calls from the 5' RACE reads in MiXCR, one entry per CDR3 protein. The sample holds approximately 1,700,000 distinct CDR3 sequences, around 40% seen once. The sequencing sample was made of blood. These receptors were obtained from a human donor in good health.

Comment on this clonotype: One junction end does not reproduce the germline sequence, and a read error may be involved. The chain links TRBV5-1 to TRBJ2-1, with 12 bases aligning to TRBD2. Germline assignment: CDR1 SGHRS and CDR2 YFSETQ. This CDR3 is 21 amino acids long. The CDR3 DNA is TGCGCCAGCAGCTCAGACGCAACTAGCGGGGGGCTTAGGAGCTCCTACAATGGGCAGTTCTTC. Translating it yields CASSSDATSGGLRSSYNGQFF.

The table lists this clonotype with a few counts. This CDR3 reads CSVEEDANHSYEQYF. The CDR3 coding sequence is TGCAGCGTTGAAGAAGACGCTAATCACTCCTACGAGCAGTACTTC. The rearrangement joins TRBV29-1 to TRBJ2-7; D is ambiguous. The CDR3 sequence is 15 residues long. Trimming took 0 bases from V and 0 from J, leaving 12 bases between them. Germline V gene data show CDR1 as SQVTM and CDR2 as ANQGSEA.

The chain is built from TRBV29-1 and TRBJ2-3; no definite D call. With 6 bases removed from V and 6 bases from J, the gap between germline ends came to 7 bases. This CDR3 is 10 amino acids long. In germline, CDR1 is SQVTM, CDR2 ANQGSEA. DNA for the CDR3: TGCAGCGTAGTACAGGATACGCAGTATTTT. It translates to CSVVQDTQYF.

This clonotype has just a few counts. V is TRBV27 and J is TRBJ2-7, with a weak D call TRBD2 (6 bases). This CDR3 region has 16 residues. V was cut by 6 bases and J by 0 bases, with 18 bases left in between. Germline CDR1 and CDR2: MNHEY and SMNVEV (reference sequence). CDR3 nucleotide sequence: TGTGCCAGCAGCTACTCTCTAGCGACCAACTCCTACGAGCAGTACTTC. It specifies CASSYSLATNSYEQYF.

This chain joins TRBV15 and TRBJ2-3, with 7 positions matching TRBD1. Germline CDR1 reads LNHNV; CDR2 reads YYDKDF (reference sequence). The V and J ends lost 0 bases and 7 bases, in that order; junction bases with no gene match: 4. The CDR3 contains 14 residues. The DNA of the CDR3 is TGTGCCACCAGCAGAGACAGGACAGGCCATACGCAGTATTTT. Amino acids: CATSRDRTGHTQYF.